The 29 T cell receptor beta chains reported below all come from one sample, sequenced in a study of blood T cell repertoires in COVID-19. Only in-frame clones appear in the TCRdb table, and some are missing; sequencing was by immunoSEQ multiplex PCR. This sample has about 260,000 clones, with roughly 84% found just once. Material for sequencing was peripheral blood. These receptors were taken from a woman aged 40 to 55 who had recovered from COVID-19.

This chain links TRBV7-2 with TRBJ2-7; tentative D call: TRBD2 (5 bases). Trimming took 6 bases from V and 0 from J, leaving 12 bases between them. CDR3 size: 14 residues. Germline CDR1 and CDR2: SGHTA and FQGNSA. The CDR3: CASRTGGSSYEQYF. In DNA, the CDR3 is TGTGCCAGCAGAACTGGTGGGAGCTCCTACGAGCAGTACTTC.

The chain links TRBV6-5 to TRBJ1-4; D gene ambiguous. CDR1 MNHEY and CDR2 SVGAGI come from the germline V gene. This CDR3 has 16 amino acids. Trimming cost V 4 bases and J 5 bases, with 17 bases left between them. CDR3 sequence reads: CASSLSRPDGNEKLFF. The CDR3 DNA reads TGTGCCAGCAGTTTATCACGACCCGACGGGAATGAAAAACTGTTTTTT.

The chain couples TRBV7-9 to TRBJ1-6; D call uncertain. Germline-derived CDR1 and CDR2 are SEHNR and FQNEAQ (reference sequence). V lost 2 bases, J lost 7 bases, and 12 bases lay in between. This CDR3 has 15 amino acids. The CDR3 protein is CASSLMRLENSPLHF. CDR3 DNA sequence: TGTGCCAGCAGCTTAATGAGATTAGAGAATTCACCCCTCCACTTT.

This chain uses TRBV28 with TRBJ1-4; TRBD1 matches 9 bases. This CDR3 is 15 amino acids long. Germline lookup yields CDR1 MDHEN and CDR2 SYDVKM. J gave up 5 bases and V 6 bases, and 7 bases lay outside the gene matches. The CDR3 DNA is TGTGCCAGCAGCCTACCGGGACAGGGAAATGAAAAACTGTTTTTT. Translation: CASSLPGQGNEKLFF.

This clone is a singleton in its sample. The rearrangement uses TRBV6-6 and TRBJ1-5; D gene unclear. Germline CDR1 and CDR2: MNHNY and SVGAGI (reference sequence). V dropped 6 bases and J dropped 8 bases, with 14 bases sitting between them. The CDR3 runs 13 residues. DNA for the CDR3: TGTGCCAGCAGGCCTCCCGATCGAGAGCCCCAGCATTTT. Protein sequence: CASRPPDREPQHF.

This chain connects TRBV10-3 to TRBJ1-1, with TRBD1 identical over 8 bases. The CDR3 consists of 15 residues. V trimming: 6 bases; J trimming: 3 bases; junction bases outside the gene matches: 9. Germline V gene data show CDR1 as ENHRY and CDR2 as SYGVKD. CDR3 residues: CAIRGQVPGDTEAFF. The CDR3 DNA reads TGTGCCATCAGGGGACAGGTTCCGGGGGACACTGAAGCTTTCTTT.

The V call is TRBV11-3, the J call TRBJ2-5, with 9 bases matching TRBD1. This CDR3 has 17 amino acids. Germline CDR1 is SGHNT and CDR2 is YENEEA. Unmatched junction bases numbered 10, after V lost 0 bases and J lost 5 bases. CDR3 DNA: TGTGCCAGCAGCTTAGATTTGGGGACAGGGTTGCTGGAGACCCAGTACTTC. Encoded protein: CASSLDLGTGLLETQYF.

The chain has TRBV4-1 and TRBJ1-2; D possibly corresponds to TRBD1 (5 bases). CDR3 length: 14 residues. Germline CDR1 and CDR2: MGHRA and YSYEKL. Trimming stripped 1 base from V and 5 bases from J, with 11 bases between. CDR3 protein: CASSQAGPPYGYTF. CDR3 coding DNA: TGCGCCAGCAGCCAAGCAGGGCCTCCTTATGGCTACACCTTC.

This clone was seen a single time. This sequence joins TRBV3-1 (or the pseudogene TRBV3-2) and TRBJ2-7; tentatively, D is TRBD1 (8 bases). Germline CDR1 and CDR2: LGHDT and YNNKEL (reference sequence). The CDR3 consists of 16 residues. V shed 3 bases and J shed 2 bases, with 17 bases lying between them. The CDR3 protein is CASSQGGTGKTYEQYF. The CDR3 DNA reads as TGTGCCAGCAGCCAGGGGGGGACAGGCAAAACCTACGAGCAGTACTTC.

The V and J genes are TRBV18 and TRBJ2-2; D possibly corresponds to TRBD2 (6 bases). CDR1 KGHSH and CDR2 LQKENI come from the germline V gene. This CDR3 contains 14 residues. V was shortened by 0 bases and J by 7 bases, with 9 bases between the two germline ends. CDR3 nucleotide sequence: TGTGCCAGCTCACCACCGGGCGGGGTCGGGGAGCTGTTTTTT. This sequence encodes CASSPPGGVGELFF.

The rearrangement joins TRBV18 to TRBJ1-3; D is unresolved. The CDR3 spans 14 residues. Per germline, CDR1 KGHSH and CDR2 LQKENI. Deletions cut 6 bases from V and 0 bases from J, with 9 bases between. The CDR3 reads CASSPEVSGNTIYF. The CDR3 DNA sequence: TGTGCCAGCTCCCCGGAGGTCTCTGGAAACACCATATATTTT.

This clone was recorded at least ten times. V gene TRBV25-1 combines with J gene TRBJ2-2; tentative D call: TRBD2 (6 bases). Germline CDR1 reads MGHDK; CDR2 reads SYGVNS. The V and J ends lost 4 bases and 3 bases respectively, with 9 bases between them. This CDR3 has 14 amino acids. CDR3 nucleotides: TGTGCCAGCAGTGGGCGCGGGGACACCGGGGAGCTGTTTTTT. It yields the protein CASSGRGDTGELFF.

The chain employs TRBV2 and TRBJ1-6, with 10 bases fitting TRBD1. The CDR3 is made up of 15 amino acids. Trimming cost V 6 bases and J 8 bases; bases outside gene matches: 7. CDR1 and CDR2 (germline): SNHLY, FYNNEI. The CDR3 protein is CASRQDRGIHSPLHF. Written as DNA, the CDR3 is TGTGCCAGCAGGCAGGACAGGGGGATCCATTCACCCCTCCACTTT.

The chain has TRBV6-5 and TRBJ2-7; 7 positions agree with TRBD1. The germline gives CDR1 MNHEY, CDR2 SVGAGI. This CDR3 is built from 14 residues. V shed 7 bases and J 2 bases; nucleotides not matched to a gene: 8. The CDR3: CASTDRARTYEQYF. In DNA form, the CDR3 reads TGTGCCAGCACCGACAGGGCACGGACCTACGAGCAGTACTTC.

The V call is TRBV7-2, the J call TRBJ2-7, with 7 bases fitting TRBD2. V gave up 8 bases and J gave up 1 base; unmatched junction bases: 8. The germline CDR1 and CDR2 sequences are SGHTA and FQGNSA. The CDR3 sequence is 14 residues long. This CDR3 reads CASAYDSGSYEQYF. The DNA for the CDR3 is TGTGCCAGCGCTTACGATAGCGGGTCCTACGAGCAGTACTTC.

The CDR3 DNA is TGTGCCAGCAGTGAAGGGCTTCTTAGCAATCAGCCCCAGCATTTT. This codes for CASSEGLLSNQPQHF. The chain joins TRBV2 to TRBJ1-5; D is undetermined. Trimming removed 1 base at V and 0 bases at J, with 7 bases between. The CDR3 spans 15 residues. Germline V gives CDR1 SNHLY, CDR2 FYNNEI.

This chain joins TRBV6-6 and TRBJ1-4; D may be TRBD1 (5 bases). V lost 6 bases to trimming and J lost 6 bases, with 11 bases between them. This CDR3 is 13 amino acids long. Germline CDR1 is MNHNY and CDR2 is SVGAGI (reference sequence). The CDR3 coding sequence is TGTGCCAGCAGGACAGAGGCTTATGAAAAACTGTTTTTT. The encoded protein is CASRTEAYEKLFF.

The rearrangement uses TRBV2 and TRBJ2-7; D might be TRBD1 (5 bases). V shed 6 bases and J shed 3 bases, with 12 bases lying between them. Germline assignment: CDR1 SNHLY and CDR2 FYNNEI. The CDR3 extends over 13 amino acids. The CDR3 DNA sequence: TGTGCCAGCAGCGCGGCAGGGCTCTACGAGCAGTACTTC. Its protein is CASSAAGLYEQYF. The full variable domain, with the rest looked up from reference TRBV2 and TRBJ2-7, is EPEVTQTPSHQVTQMGQEVILRCVPISNHLYFYWYRQILGQKVEFLVSFYNNEISEKSEIFDDQFSVERPDGSNFTLKIRSTKLEDSAMYFCASSAAGLYEQYFGPGTRLTVT.

The chain couples TRBV11-2 to TRBJ2-7, with a weak D call TRBD1 (6 bases). The V gene lost 2 bases and the J gene lost 4 bases, with 9 bases spanning the gap. In germline, CDR1 is SGHAT, CDR2 FQNNGV. CDR3 length: 13 residues. CDR3 amino acids: CASSLSGDYEQYF. In DNA, the CDR3 is TGTGCCAGCAGCTTATCAGGGGATTACGAGCAGTACTTC. The full variable domain, in which reference TRBV11-2 and TRBJ2-7 provide the parts outside the CDR3, is EAGVAQSPRYKIIEKRQSVAFWCNPISGHATLYWYQQILGQGPKLLIQFQNNGVVDDSQLPKDRFSAERLKGVDSTLKIQPAKLEDSAVYLCASSLSGDYEQYFGPGTRLTVT.

This clone has a single count. The genes are TRBV23-1 and TRBJ1-4; 8 bases are a match to TRBD1. TRBV23-1 is given ORF status, its function remaining uncertain. This CDR3 has 15 amino acids. The V and J ends lost 4 bases and 6 bases, in that order; junction bases with no gene match: 7. CDR3 DNA sequence: TGCGCCAGCAGTCTGTCGACAGGGGAAGATGAAAAACTGTTTTTT. The encoded protein is CASSLSTGEDEKLFF.

This chain uses TRBV12-3 or TRBV12-4 with TRBJ1-2, with 7 bases lining up with TRBD1. V gave up 8 bases and J gave up 2 bases; unmatched junction bases: 5. This CDR3 comprises 13 residues. In DNA form, the CDR3 reads TGTGCCAGCGTGCGGGACAGAAACTATGGCTACACCTTC. Protein sequence: CASVRDRNYGYTF.

The chain uses TRBV6-4 and TRBJ2-3; 7 nucleotides line up with TRBD1. Germline CDR1 MRHNA, CDR2 SNTAGT. V was pared by 4 bases and J by 1 base, with 2 bases of the junction left unmatched. The CDR3 is 14 amino acids. CDR3 nucleotides: TGTGCCAGCAGTGTGGGACAGCGCACAGATACGCAGTATTTT. It specifies CASSVGQRTDTQYF.

This rearrangement joins TRBV28 to TRBJ1-2; TRBD1 matches at 8 bases. V trimming: 5 bases; J trimming: 5 bases; junction bases outside the gene matches: 10. The CDR3 spans 15 residues. CDR1 is MDHEN, CDR2 SYDVKM, per germline. The CDR3 spells CASSTGQGPFYGYTF. The CDR3 DNA is TGTGCCAGCAGTACTGGACAGGGACCTTTTTATGGCTACACCTTC.

The J gene is TRBJ2-5, the V gene TRBV3-1 (or the pseudogene TRBV3-2); D is perhaps TRBD1 (6 bases). Germline V gives CDR1 LGHDT, CDR2 YNNKEL (reference sequence). CDR3 length equals 18 residues. V lost 2 bases and J 3 bases, leaving 22 bases between the germline ends. CDR3 in amino acids: CASSQRTASSLGEETQYF. The CDR3 nucleotides read TGTGCCAGCAGCCAAAGGACAGCTTCTTCCCTTGGCGAAGAGACCCAGTACTTC.

The rearrangement uses TRBV11-3 and TRBJ1-2; possible D gene TRBD1, 6 bases. Germline V gene data show CDR1 as SGHNT and CDR2 as YENEEA. The V gene lost 5 bases and the J gene lost 3 bases, with 16 bases spanning the gap. This CDR3 has 15 residues. The CDR3 reads CASSTAGGPDYGYTF. The DNA of the CDR3 is TGTGCCAGCAGCACCGCGGGGGGCCCCGACTATGGCTACACCTTC.

The table lists this clone with a count of one. The chain uses TRBV6-5 and TRBJ1-6; TRBD1 agrees at 7 bases. The ends lost 6 bases at V and 10 bases at J; junction bases unmatched: 9. Germline CDR1 is MNHEY and CDR2 is SVGAGI. The CDR3 runs 14 residues. The CDR3 region has the DNA TGTGCCAGCAGGGGACAGTCAGCTGGATCACCCCTCCACTTT. Translation: CASRGQSAGSPLHF.

This clone showed up just once. The chain recombines TRBV7-2 with TRBJ1-5, with 8 nucleotides matching TRBD1. This CDR3 has 15 residues. Germline CDR1 and CDR2: SGHTA and FQGNSA. V shed 2 bases and J 5 bases; nucleotides not matched to a gene: 5. The CDR3 DNA sequence: TGTGCCAGCAGCTTACAGGGGGCGGACCATCAGCCCCAGCATTTT. It codes for CASSLQGADHQPQHF. Full variable domain (outside the CDR3, taken from reference TRBV7-2 and TRBJ1-5): GAGVSQSPSNKVTEKGKDVELRCDPISGHTALYWYRQSLGQGLEFLIYFQGNSAPDKSGLPSDRFSAERTGGSVSTLTIQRTQQEDSAVYLCASSLQGADHQPQHFGDGTRLSIL.

In DNA form, the CDR3 reads TGCAGCGTTGGGTTATCCAGGGGGGATGAGCAGTTCTTC. Translated: CSVGLSRGDEQFF. V usage is TRBV29-1 and J usage is TRBJ2-1; possible D gene TRBD1, 7 bases. Germline V gives CDR1 SQVTM, CDR2 ANQGSEA. Trimming left V 4 bases short and J 8 bases short, with 15 bases between. The CDR3 totals 13 residues.

The genes are TRBV7-2 and TRBJ2-2; 10 bases line up with TRBD1. Germline V gene data show CDR1 as SGHTA and CDR2 as FQGNSA. The CDR3 runs to 16 residues. J lost 4 bases, V lost 5 bases, and 7 bases had no gene match. The CDR3 bases are TGTGCCAGCAGCGGAAAGCGACAGGGGGCCACCGGGGAGCTGTTTTTT. Encoded protein: CASSGKRQGATGELFF.